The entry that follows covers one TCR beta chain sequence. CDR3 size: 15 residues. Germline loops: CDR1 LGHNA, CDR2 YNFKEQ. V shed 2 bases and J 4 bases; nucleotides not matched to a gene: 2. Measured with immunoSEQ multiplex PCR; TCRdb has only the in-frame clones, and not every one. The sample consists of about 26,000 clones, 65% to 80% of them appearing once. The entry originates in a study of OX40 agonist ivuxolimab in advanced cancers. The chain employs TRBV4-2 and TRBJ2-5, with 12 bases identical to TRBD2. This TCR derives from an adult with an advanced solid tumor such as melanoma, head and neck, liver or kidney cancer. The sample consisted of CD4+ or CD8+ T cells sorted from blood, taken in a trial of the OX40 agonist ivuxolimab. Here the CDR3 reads CASSQSSGGAETQYF. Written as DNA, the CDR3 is TGTGCCAGCAGCCAATCTAGCGGGGGGGCAGAGACCCAGTACTTC.